These 10 T cell receptor beta chains were all obtained from the same sample, sequenced in a study of T cell responses to AZD1222 COVID-19 vaccine. Here immunoSEQ multiplex PCR was the method, and the copy in TCRdb shows in-frame clones only, minus some. This sample has roughly 50,000 clones, with around 89% found just once. Sequences were derived from peripheral blood, sampled on day 0 of AZD1222 vaccination. The receptors originated from an adult in good health.

This clone was recorded a few times. The chain is built from TRBV28 and TRBJ1-5; no definite D call. The CDR3 is 13 amino acids. Deletions cut 8 bases from V and 4 bases from J, with 12 bases between. Per germline, CDR1 MDHEN and CDR2 SYDVKM. CDR3 sequence (DNA): TGTGCCAGCTCCAGGTCGGGGAATCAGCCCCAGCATTTT. It specifies CASSRSGNQPQHF.

The J gene is TRBJ2-7, the V gene TRBV11-2; D gene ambiguous. The CDR3 length is 14 residues. The V and J ends lost 3 bases and 3 bases respectively, with 12 bases between them. CDR1 and CDR2 (germline): SGHAT, FQNNGV. The CDR3 reads CASSLDPPGYEQYF. The CDR3 DNA reads as TGTGCCAGCAGCTTGGACCCACCTGGCTACGAGCAGTACTTC.

V gene TRBV7-3 combines with J gene TRBJ2-1; 7 positions match TRBD2. The CDR3 has 15 residues. Germline CDR1 SGHTA, CDR2 FQGTGA. V trimming: 5 bases; J trimming: 5 bases; junction bases outside the gene matches: 9. DNA of the CDR3: TGTGCCAGCAGCCTGACTAGCAGCCCTGACAATGAGCAGTTCTTC. Translating gives CASSLTSSPDNEQFF. Full variable domain (rest looked up from reference TRBV7-3 and TRBJ2-1): GAGVSQTPSNKVTEKGKYVELRCDPISGHTALYWYRQSLGQGPEFLIYFQGTGAADDSGLPNDRFFAVRPEGSVSTLKIQRTERGDSAVYLCASSLTSSPDNEQFFGPGTRLTVL.

V usage is TRBV6-6 and J usage is TRBJ1-2; TRBD1 matches 7 bases. CDR3 length equals 16 residues. V dropped 6 bases and J dropped 3; count of bases not matched to a gene: 13. Germline V gene data show CDR1 as MNHNY and CDR2 as SVGAGI (reference sequence). The CDR3 reads CASSYEGGGGHYGYTF. The CDR3 nucleotides read TGTGCCAGCAGCTACGAAGGGGGAGGGGGCCACTATGGCTACACCTTC.

The V gene is TRBV7-2, the J gene TRBJ2-7; 9 bases are shared with TRBD1. CDR1 is SGHTA and CDR2 is FQGNSA in the germline V gene. The CDR3 is made up of 13 amino acids. V trimming: 8 bases; J trimming: 7 bases; junction bases outside the gene matches: 9. This chain's CDR3 is CASRVQGAREQYF. CDR3 bases: TGTGCCAGCCGGGTACAGGGGGCACGAGAGCAGTACTTC.

This chain uses TRBV7-6 with TRBJ2-7, with D tentatively TRBD2 (5 bases). The germline V gene encodes CDR1 SGHVS and CDR2 FNYEAQ. The length of the CDR3 is 16 residues. Deletions cut 2 bases from V and 3 bases from J, with 17 bases between. Here the CDR3 reads CASSLSSGRYLYEQYF. The CDR3 DNA sequence: TGTGCCAGCAGCTTATCCTCGGGGAGATACCTCTACGAGCAGTACTTC.

The V and J genes are TRBV18 and TRBJ2-3; D call uncertain. Germline loops: CDR1 KGHSH, CDR2 LQKENI. The CDR3 totals 13 residues. The ends were cut back, 0 bases at V and 3 bases at J, with 4 bases in the middle. The CDR3 sequence is CASSPPATDTQYF. The DNA for the CDR3 is TGTGCCAGCTCACCACCGGCAACAGATACGCAGTATTTT. The variable domain in full, with the rest retrieved from reference TRBV18 and TRBJ2-3, is NAGVMQNPRHLVRRRGQEARLRCSPMKGHSHVYWYRQLPEEGLKFMVYLQKENIIDESGMPKERFSAEFPKEGPSILRIQQVVRGDSAAYFCASSPPATDTQYFGPGTRLTVL.

The chain recombines TRBV18 with TRBJ1-2; TRBD1 agrees at 9 bases. Trimming took 6 bases from V and 8 from J; bases not matched to a gene: 13. Per germline, CDR1 KGHSH and CDR2 LQKENI. The CDR3 covers 15 residues. CDR3 protein: CASSPRQGGFEGYTF. The CDR3 coding sequence is TGTGCCAGCTCCCCTAGACAGGGGGGATTTGAAGGCTACACCTTC.

This clone is a singleton in its sample. The chain has TRBV9 and TRBJ2-5; TRBD2 aligns across 13 bases. This CDR3 region has 18 residues. After removal of 3 bases from V and 2 bases from J, the junction contained 10 bases not matched to a gene. The germline CDR1 and CDR2 sequences are SGDLS and YYNGEE. DNA for the CDR3: TGTGCCAGCAGCGGGGGACTAGCGGGAAGAGGGCGGCAAGAGACCCAGTACTTC. Translation: CASSGGLAGRGRQETQYF.

The CDR3 region has the DNA TGCAGTGCTAGTAGCTACAATGAGCAGTTCTTC. Protein product: CSASSYNEQFF. The chain couples TRBV20-1 to TRBJ2-1; unclear D gene. The V gene lost 3 bases and the J gene lost 3 bases, with 3 bases spanning the gap. The CDR3 totals 11 residues. In germline, CDR1 is DFQATT, CDR2 SNEGSKA (reference sequence).